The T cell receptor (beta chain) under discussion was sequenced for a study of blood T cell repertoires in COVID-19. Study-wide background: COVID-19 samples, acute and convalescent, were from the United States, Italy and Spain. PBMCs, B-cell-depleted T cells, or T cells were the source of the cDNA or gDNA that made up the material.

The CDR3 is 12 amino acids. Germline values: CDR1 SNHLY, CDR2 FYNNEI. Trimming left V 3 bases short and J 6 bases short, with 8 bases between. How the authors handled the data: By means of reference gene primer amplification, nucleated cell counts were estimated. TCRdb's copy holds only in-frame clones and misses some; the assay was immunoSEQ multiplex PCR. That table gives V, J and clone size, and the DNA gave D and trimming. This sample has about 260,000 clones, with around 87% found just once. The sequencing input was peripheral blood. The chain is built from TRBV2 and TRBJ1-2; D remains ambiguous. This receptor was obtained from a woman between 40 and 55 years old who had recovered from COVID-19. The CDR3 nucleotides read TGTGCCAGCAGTGAGAGGATCCATGGCTACACCTTC. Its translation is CASSERIHGYTF.